The clone carrying this TCR beta chain was recorded many times. The antigen is unknown. Individual cDNA molecules received unique molecular identifiers during library preparation. TCRdb re-derived calls from the 5' RACE reads in MiXCR, one entry per CDR3 protein. Here the sample spans 25,000 to 30,000 distinct CDR3 sequences, 5.6% being singletons. Germline V gene lookup returns CDR1 MNHEY and CDR2 SMNVEV (reference sequence). The CDR3 covers 15 residues. Deletions cut 1 base from V and 6 bases from J, with 12 bases between. The source of the sample is a study of early T cells in non-severe SARS-CoV-2 infection. Background on the study: Sequenced bulk RNA came from whole blood that was unsorted, and chains were unpaired.

General study points: Anti-spike CD8 specificities were favored by VDJdb matching, whose results missed private and CD4 specificities.

The TCR comes from an adult who was a healthcare worker with PCR-confirmed SARS-CoV-2 infection or an uninfected control (not recorded which). This chain connects TRBV27 to TRBJ2-2; perhaps D is TRBD1 or TRBD2 (5 bases each). Specimen: whole blood. CDR3 nucleotides: TGTGCCAGCAGTTTATATAGAGGGGCACCCGGGGAGCTGTTTTTT. It yields the protein CASSLYRGAPGELFF.